A single sample gave rise to the 10 T cell receptor beta chains below, sequenced in a study of cytomegalovirus exposure and HLA in healthy donors. 13 Jbeta primers and 60 Vbeta primers were used for the PCR. Libraries were prepared by immunoSEQ multiplex PCR; TCRdb keeps only in-frame clonotypes and omits some of them. The repertoire consists of approximately 69,000 clones, with 76% occurring once and the leading ten covering over 2.5%. Source material: PBMCs. The receptors here all came from a man younger than 30 in good health and CMV-seronegative.

The chain employs TRBV30 and TRBJ2-7, with D possibly matching TRBD2 (5 bases). Looked up from germline, CDR1 is GTSNPN and CDR2 is SVGIG (reference sequence). Trimming shortened V by 3 bases and J by 4 bases, and 7 bases separated the two germline ends. There are 11 residues in the CDR3. This chain's CDR3 is CAWREGYEQYF. The CDR3 DNA reads as TGTGCCTGGAGAGAGGGATACGAGCAGTACTTC.

The gene calls are TRBV7-3 and TRBJ1-5; TRBD1 matches 7 bases. With V trimmed by 5 bases and J by 3 bases, 16 bases remained unmatched. CDR3 length: 18 amino acids. Germline CDR1 and CDR2: SGHTA and FQGTGA. The CDR3 DNA is TGTGCCAGCAGCCACACGGGCCCCGGACAGGCGTTCAATCAGCCCCAGCATTTT. It codes for CASSHTGPGQAFNQPQHF.

This clone was counted once. The chain has TRBV11-3 and TRBJ2-3; the D is unclear. V was cut by 0 bases and J by 1 base, with 5 bases left in between. This CDR3 is built from 14 residues. From germline, CDR1 is SGHNT and CDR2 YENEEA. CDR3 nucleotides: TGTGCCAGCAGCTTAGATTCTGGCACAGATACGCAGTATTTT. As protein: CASSLDSGTDTQYF.

This clone was observed a single time. This chain joins TRBV5-5 and TRBJ2-7; D gene ambiguous. The V end was cut by 0 bases, the J end by 3 bases, with 13 bases between. This CDR3 is 15 amino acids long. Germline V gives CDR1 SGHKS, CDR2 YYEKEE (reference sequence). CDR3: CASSLAIGAYYEQYV. CDR3 DNA: TGTGCCAGCAGCTTGGCCATCGGAGCATACTACGAGCAGTACGTC.

The gene calls are TRBV10-3 and TRBJ1-1; D remains unclear. The CDR3 extends over 14 amino acids. The V gene lost 6 bases and the J gene lost 2 bases, with 13 bases spanning the gap. Germline lookup yields CDR1 ENHRY and CDR2 SYGVKD. The CDR3 here is CAISPHTANTEAFF. The CDR3 coding sequence is TGTGCCATCAGCCCTCATACAGCTAACACTGAAGCTTTCTTT.

In nucleotides, the CDR3 is TGCGCCAGCAGCCAAGGAGACAAGAACACTGAAGCTTTCTTT. Residues: CASSQGDKNTEAFF. The chain links TRBV4-1 to TRBJ1-1; D is ambiguous. The ends were cut back, 1 base at V and 1 base at J, with 7 bases in the middle. From germline, CDR1 is MGHRA and CDR2 YSYEKL. There are 14 residues in the CDR3.

The chain links TRBV18 to TRBJ2-1, with 10 bases that match TRBD2. The J segment lost 2 bases and the V segment lost 6 bases, leaving 4 bases of the junction unmatched. The CDR3 sequence is 15 residues long. Germline V gene sequence: CDR1 KGHSH, CDR2 LQKENI. CDR3 coding DNA: TGTGCCAGCTCCCCTAGCGGGGGCACCTACAATGAGCAGTTCTTC. It encodes CASSPSGGTYNEQFF. Combining the CDR3 with reference TRBV18 and TRBJ2-1 gives the whole variable domain NAGVMQNPRHLVRRRGQEARLRCSPMKGHSHVYWYRQLPEEGLKFMVYLQKENIIDESGMPKERFSAEFPKEGPSILRIQQVVRGDSAAYFCASSPSGGTYNEQFFGPGTRLTVL.

The chain joins TRBV4-3 to TRBJ1-2; 7 bases agree with TRBD1. The CDR3 extends over 16 amino acids. Germline CDR1 reads LGHNA; CDR2 reads YSLEER. The J segment lost 7 bases and the V segment lost 0 bases, leaving 11 bases of the junction unmatched. In DNA, the CDR3 is TGCGCCAGCAGCCAAGATAATCGGCAGGGGGGTATTGGCTACACCTTC. Amino acids: CASSQDNRQGGIGYTF.

The chain has TRBV7-3 and TRBJ2-3, with 15 positions matching TRBD2. V shed 5 bases and J 1 base; nucleotides not matched to a gene: 4. CDR3 size: 17 residues. In germline, CDR1 is SGHTA, CDR2 FQGTGA. CDR3 region: CASSPGLAGGGTDTQYF. The DNA of the CDR3 is TGTGCCAGCAGCCCGGGACTAGCGGGGGGTGGCACAGATACGCAGTATTTT.

The J gene is TRBJ1-6, the V gene TRBV19; 7 nucleotides match TRBD1. The length of the CDR3 is 15 residues. Looked up from germline, CDR1 is LNHDA and CDR2 is SQIVND (reference sequence). The V and J ends lost 6 bases and 7 bases, in that order; junction bases with no gene match: 9. DNA of the CDR3: TGTGCCAGTAGCCGGGAGACAGGGAGCAATTCACCCCTCCACTTT. The encoded protein is CASSRETGSNSPLHF.